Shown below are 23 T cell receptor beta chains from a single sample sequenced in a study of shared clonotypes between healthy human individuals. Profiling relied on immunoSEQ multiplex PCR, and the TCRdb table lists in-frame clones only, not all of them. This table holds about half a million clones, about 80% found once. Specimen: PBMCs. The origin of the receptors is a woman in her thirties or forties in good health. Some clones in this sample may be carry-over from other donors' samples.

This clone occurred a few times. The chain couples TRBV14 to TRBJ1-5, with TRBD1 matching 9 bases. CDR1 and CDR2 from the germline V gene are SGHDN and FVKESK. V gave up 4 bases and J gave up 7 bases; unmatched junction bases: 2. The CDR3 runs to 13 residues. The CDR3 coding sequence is TGTGCCAGCAGCCGAACAGGGGGCCAGCCCCAGCATTTT. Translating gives CASSRTGGQPQHF. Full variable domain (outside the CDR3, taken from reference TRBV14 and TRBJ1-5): EAGVTQFPSHSVIEKGQTVTLRCDPISGHDNLYWYRRVMGKEIKFLLHFVKESKQDESGMPNNRFLAERTGGTYSTLKVQPAELEDSGVYFCASSRTGGQPQHFGDGTRLSIL.

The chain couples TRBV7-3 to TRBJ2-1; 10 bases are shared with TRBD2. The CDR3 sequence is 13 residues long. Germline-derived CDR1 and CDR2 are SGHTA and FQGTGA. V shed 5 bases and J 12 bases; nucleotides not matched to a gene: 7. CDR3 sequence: CASSPSSGSGQFF. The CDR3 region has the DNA TGTGCCAGCAGCCCCTCTAGCGGGAGTGGGCAGTTCTTC.

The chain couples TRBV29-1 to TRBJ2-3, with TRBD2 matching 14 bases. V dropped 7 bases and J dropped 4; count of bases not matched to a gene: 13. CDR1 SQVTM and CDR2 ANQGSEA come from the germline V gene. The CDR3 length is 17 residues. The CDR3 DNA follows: TGCAGCGCTGCGGGGACTAGCGGGAGTGATAGTTCAGATACGCAGTATTTT. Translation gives CSAAGTSGSDSSDTQYF.

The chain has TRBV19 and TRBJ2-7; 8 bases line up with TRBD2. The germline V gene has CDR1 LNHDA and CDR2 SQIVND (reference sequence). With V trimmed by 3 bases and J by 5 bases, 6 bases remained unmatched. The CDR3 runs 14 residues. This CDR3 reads CASSIGGRNDEQYF. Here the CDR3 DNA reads TGTGCCAGTAGTATTGGCGGGAGGAACGACGAGCAGTACTTC.

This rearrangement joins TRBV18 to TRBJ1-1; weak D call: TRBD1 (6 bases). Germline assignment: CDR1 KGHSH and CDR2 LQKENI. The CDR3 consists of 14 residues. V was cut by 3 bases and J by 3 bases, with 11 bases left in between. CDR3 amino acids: CASSPLDSYTEAFF. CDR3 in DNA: TGTGCCAGCTCACCTCTGGACAGCTACACTGAAGCTTTCTTT.

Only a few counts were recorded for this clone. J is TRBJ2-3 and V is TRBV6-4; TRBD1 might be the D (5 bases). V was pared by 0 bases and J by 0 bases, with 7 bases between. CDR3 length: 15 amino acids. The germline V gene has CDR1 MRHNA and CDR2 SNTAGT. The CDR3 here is CASSDSTASTDTQYF. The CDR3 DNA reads TGTGCCAGCAGTGACTCGACAGCTAGCACAGATACGCAGTATTTT.

The CDR3 spells CASSPRQGREAFF. DNA of the CDR3: TGTGCCAGCAGCCCCAGACAGGGTAGGGAAGCTTTCTTT. The rearrangement joins TRBV6-1 to TRBJ1-1; 7 bases match TRBD1. The CDR3 runs to 13 residues. Germline-derived CDR1 and CDR2 are MNHNS and SASEGT. V trimming: 6 bases; J trimming: 8 bases; junction bases outside the gene matches: 9.

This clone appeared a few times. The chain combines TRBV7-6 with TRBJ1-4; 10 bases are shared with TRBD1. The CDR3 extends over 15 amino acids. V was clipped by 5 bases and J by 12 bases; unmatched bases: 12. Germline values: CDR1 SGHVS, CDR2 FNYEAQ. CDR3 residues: CASSLRPGQGTELFF. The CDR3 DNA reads TGTGCCAGCAGCCTACGTCCGGGACAGGGGACGGAACTGTTTTTT.

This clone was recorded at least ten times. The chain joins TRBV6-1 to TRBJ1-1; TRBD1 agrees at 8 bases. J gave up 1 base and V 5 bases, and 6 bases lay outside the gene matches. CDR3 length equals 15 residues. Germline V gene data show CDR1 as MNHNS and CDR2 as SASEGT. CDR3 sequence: CASSSTGGGNTEAFF. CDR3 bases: TGTGCCAGCAGTTCTACAGGGGGGGGGAACACTGAAGCTTTCTTT.

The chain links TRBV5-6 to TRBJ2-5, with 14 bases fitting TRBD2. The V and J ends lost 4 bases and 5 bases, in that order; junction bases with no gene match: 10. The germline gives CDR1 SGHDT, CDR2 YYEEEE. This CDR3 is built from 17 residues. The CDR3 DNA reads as TGTGCCAGCAGCCCGTACCGACTAGCGGGAGGGTGGGAGACCCAGTACTTC. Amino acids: CASSPYRLAGGWETQYF.

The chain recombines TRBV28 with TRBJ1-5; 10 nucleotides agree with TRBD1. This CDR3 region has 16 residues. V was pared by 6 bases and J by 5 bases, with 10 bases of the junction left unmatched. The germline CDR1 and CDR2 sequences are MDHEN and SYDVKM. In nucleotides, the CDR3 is TGTGCCAGCAGCACGCGCGACAGGGGGCCGTATCAGCCCCAGCATTTT. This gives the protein CASSTRDRGPYQPQHF.

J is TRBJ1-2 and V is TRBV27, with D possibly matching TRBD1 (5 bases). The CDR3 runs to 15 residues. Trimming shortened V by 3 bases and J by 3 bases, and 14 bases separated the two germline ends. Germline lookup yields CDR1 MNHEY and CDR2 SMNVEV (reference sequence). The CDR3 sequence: CASSLEPLGDYGYTF. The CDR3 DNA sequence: TGTGCCAGCAGTTTGGAACCCTTGGGGGACTATGGCTACACCTTC.

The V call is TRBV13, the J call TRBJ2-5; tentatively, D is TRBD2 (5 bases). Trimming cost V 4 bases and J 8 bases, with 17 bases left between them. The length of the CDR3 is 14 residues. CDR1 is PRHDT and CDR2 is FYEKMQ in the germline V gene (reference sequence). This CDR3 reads CASSSRPGVGTQYF. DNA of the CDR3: TGTGCCAGCAGCTCCCGACCCGGGGTGGGCACCCAGTACTTC.

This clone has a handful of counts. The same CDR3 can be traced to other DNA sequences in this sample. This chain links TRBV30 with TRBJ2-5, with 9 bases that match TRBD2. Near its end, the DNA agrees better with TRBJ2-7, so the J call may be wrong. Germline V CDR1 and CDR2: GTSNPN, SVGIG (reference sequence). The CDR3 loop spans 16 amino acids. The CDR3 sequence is CAWSLYVTSGSYEQYF. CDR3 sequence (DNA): TGTGCCTGGAGTCTATATGTGACTAGCGGTTCCTACGAGCAGTACTTC.

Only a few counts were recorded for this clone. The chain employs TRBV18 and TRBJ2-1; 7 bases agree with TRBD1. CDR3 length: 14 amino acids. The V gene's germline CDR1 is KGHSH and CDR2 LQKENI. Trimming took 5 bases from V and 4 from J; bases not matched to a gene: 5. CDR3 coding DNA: TGTGCCAGCTCAACGACAGGGCGTTACAATGAGCAGTTCTTC. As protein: CASSTTGRYNEQFF.

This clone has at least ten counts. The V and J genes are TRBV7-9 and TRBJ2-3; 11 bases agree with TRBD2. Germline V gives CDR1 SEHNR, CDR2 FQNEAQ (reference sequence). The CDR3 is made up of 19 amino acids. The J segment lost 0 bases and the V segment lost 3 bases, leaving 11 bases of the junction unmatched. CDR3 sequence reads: CASSFGLAGGGTSTDTQYF. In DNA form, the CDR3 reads TGTGCCAGCAGCTTCGGGCTAGCGGGGGGCGGAACTAGCACAGATACGCAGTATTTT.

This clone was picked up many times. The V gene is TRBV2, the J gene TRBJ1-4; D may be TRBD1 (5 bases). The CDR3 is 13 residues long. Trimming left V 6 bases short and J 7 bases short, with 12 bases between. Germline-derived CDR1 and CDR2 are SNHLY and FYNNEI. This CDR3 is CASSQGGAEKLFF. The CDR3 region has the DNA TGTGCCAGCAGCCAGGGAGGGGCTGAAAAACTGTTTTTT.

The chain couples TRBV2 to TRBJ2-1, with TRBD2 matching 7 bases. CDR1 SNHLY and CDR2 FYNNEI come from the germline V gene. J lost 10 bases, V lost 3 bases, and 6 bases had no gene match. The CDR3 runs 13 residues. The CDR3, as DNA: TGTGCCAGCAGTGACGAGACTAGCTGGGAGCAGTTCTTC. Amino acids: CASSDETSWEQFF.

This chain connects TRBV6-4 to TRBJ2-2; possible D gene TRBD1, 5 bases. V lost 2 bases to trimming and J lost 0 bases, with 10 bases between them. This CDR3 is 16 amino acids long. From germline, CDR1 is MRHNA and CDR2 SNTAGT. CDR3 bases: TGTGCCAGCAGTGACGGGTCAGGGACGAACACCGGGGAGCTGTTTTTT. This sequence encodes CASSDGSGTNTGELFF.

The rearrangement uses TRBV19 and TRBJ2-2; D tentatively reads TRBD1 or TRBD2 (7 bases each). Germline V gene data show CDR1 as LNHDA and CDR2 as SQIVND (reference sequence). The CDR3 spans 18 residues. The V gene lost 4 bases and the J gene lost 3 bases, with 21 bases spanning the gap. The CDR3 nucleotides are TGTGCCAGTAGTACCCTGGGGAGGGGGCGCGGGGACACCGGGGAGCTGTTTTTT. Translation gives CASSTLGRGRGDTGELFF.

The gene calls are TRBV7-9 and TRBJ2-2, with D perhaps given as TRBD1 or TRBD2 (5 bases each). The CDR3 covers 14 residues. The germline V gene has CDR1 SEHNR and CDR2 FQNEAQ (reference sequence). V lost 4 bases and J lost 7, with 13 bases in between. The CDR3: CASSSPTGGGELFF. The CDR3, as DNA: TGTGCCAGCAGCTCACCGACTGGGGGCGGGGAGCTGTTTTTT.

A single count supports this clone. Written as DNA, the CDR3 is TGCGCCAGCAGTGCGGGAGGAAGAACAGATACGCAGTATTTT. It specifies CASSAGGRTDTQYF. This chain joins TRBV10-2 and TRBJ2-3; 7 bases map to TRBD2. Germline loops: CDR1 WSHSY, CDR2 SAAADI. The CDR3 spans 14 residues. V lost 4 bases and J lost 3; bases outside the gene matches: 4.

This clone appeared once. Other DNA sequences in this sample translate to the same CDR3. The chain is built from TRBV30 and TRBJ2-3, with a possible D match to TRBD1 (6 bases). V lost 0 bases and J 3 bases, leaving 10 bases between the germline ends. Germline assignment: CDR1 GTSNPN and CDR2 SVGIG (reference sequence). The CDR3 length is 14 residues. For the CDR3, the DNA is TGTGCCTGGAGTGTGAGAGGGGGAACAGATACGCAGTATTTT. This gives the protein CAWSVRGGTDTQYF.